This T cell receptor (beta chain) was obtained from a study of identical twins. After template switching added a universal primer site, the resulting cDNA carried unique molecular identifiers. One entry per CDR3 protein results from TCRdb running MiXCR on the 5' RACE reads. The sample lists more than 650,000 distinct CDR3 sequences; 5.5% to 6.5% were seen once. The CDR3 totals 15 residues. Germline-derived CDR1 and CDR2 are PRHDT and FYEKMQ (reference sequence). J lost 5 bases, V lost 5 bases, and 7 bases had no gene match. This clonotype has at least ten counts. Its antigen is currently unknown. Study observations and caveats: Twin pairs had excess sharing that was weaker in beta out-of-frame sequences. Insertion counts were lower in abundant cord blood beta clonotypes, a trend that memory repertoires did not show. Twins shared out-of-frame alpha sequences with excess low generation probability.

The J gene is TRBJ2-5, the V gene TRBV13; 11 nucleotides match TRBD2. Material: naive T cells sorted from blood. The receptor comes from a man aged 18 to 30 in good health. Written as DNA, the CDR3 is TGTGCCAGCAGCCTCCGACCTAGCGGGGGGGAGACCCAGTACTTC. The encoded protein is CASSLRPSGGETQYF.